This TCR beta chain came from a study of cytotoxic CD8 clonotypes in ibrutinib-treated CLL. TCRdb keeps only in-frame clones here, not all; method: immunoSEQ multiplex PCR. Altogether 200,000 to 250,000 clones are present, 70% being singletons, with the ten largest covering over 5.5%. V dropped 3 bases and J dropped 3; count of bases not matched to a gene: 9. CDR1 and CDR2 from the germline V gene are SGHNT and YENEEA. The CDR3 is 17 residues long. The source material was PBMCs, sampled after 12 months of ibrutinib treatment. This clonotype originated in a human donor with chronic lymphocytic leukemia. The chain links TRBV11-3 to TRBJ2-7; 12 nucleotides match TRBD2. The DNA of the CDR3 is TGTGCCAGCAGCTTTTCAAGGACTAGCGGGATGAACTACGAGCAGTACTTC. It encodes CASSFSRTSGMNYEQYF.